Here is one T cell receptor beta chain with its context. Its target antigen remains unknown. Base-call qualities are not available, and no considerably larger clone is one nucleotide away. The CDR3 has 15 amino acids, counting the end cysteine and phenylalanine. The entry retains the CDR3 DNA only, 45 bases that are in frame from base 1. The germline V gene supplies CDR1 MNHEY and CDR2 SVGAGI. Library construction relied on the immunoSEQ multiplex PCR assay. For the multiplex PCR, a mixture combining 60 forward primers for TCR Vbeta segments and 13 reverse primers for TCR Jbeta segments was used. The CDR3 region of rearranged TCR beta genes was amplified from genomic DNA by a multiplex PCR assay. Amplified TCR beta libraries were sequenced as 87-base-pair reads on the Illumina HiSeq System. From the authors' description of their analysis: A later analysis counted about 82 million unique TCR beta chains across the 550 to 800 repertoires, and roughly 10 million of these chains were shared by at least two donors. Raw reads were error-corrected and collapsed into unique sequences with a nearest-neighbor algorithm that merged closely related sequences to remove PCR and sequencing errors. V, D and J gene segments were assigned by aligning CDR3 sequences to IMGT reference sequences. Each retained sequence needed at least a six-nucleotide match to both a V gene segment and a J gene segment. A rearrangement counted as productive if the CDR3 had no stop codons and remained in frame with V and J, and every other rearrangement counted as non-productive. Following IMGT convention, CDR3 was defined as the stretch from the second conserved V-encoded cysteine up to the conserved J-encoded phenylalanine. The earlier analysis of about 560 of the donors excluded any sequence lacking an unambiguous match to a single V gene segment. An earlier analysis of a few hundred of the donors called V segments functional above 56.7% productive rearrangements and segregating when the between-donor standard deviation exceeded 5%. To diagnose cytomegalovirus status from the catalog of TCR beta chain sequences, a statistical classification framework was built. V and J gene assignment, in a later analysis, came from comparing TCR nucleotide sequences with IMGT/GENE-DB human TR gene sequences. In a later analysis, CDR3 sequences and most-parsimonious VDJ recombination scenarios were assigned using the TCRdist pipeline. A later analysis defined each TCR beta chain by its CDR3 amino acid sequence plus V-gene family, and excluded reads lacking a unique V-gene family. In a later analysis, approximately 590 highly shared, low-generation-probability nucleotide sequences were removed to address suspected cross-contamination and a sequencing artifact. In a later analysis, a clonal expansion index for each public chain was calculated from normalized within-repertoire ranks of inferred template counts. Generation probabilities in a later analysis came from a VDJ recombination model fitted to out-of-frame rearrangements, and those results were checked against IGoR. In a later analysis, hypergeometric tests were used to score TCR-TCR, TCR-HLA and TCR-CMV co-occurrence, with a repertoire-size bias correction applied to TCR pairs. False discovery rates were estimated in a later analysis by permuting HLA or CMV assignments 20 times. In a later analysis, co-occurring TCRs were grouped with DBSCAN, and TCRdist sequence similarity was added when clustering was performed within HLA-allele-positive subsets. Repertoires with fewer than 30,000 or more than 120,000 public chains were left out of co-occurrence clustering, as were four to six repertoires with anomalous nucleotide sharing. In TCRdb, the immuneACCESS table is reduced to in-frame sequences with V and J assigned. These tables do not hold every clone; where another copy was compared, an unresolved V gene accounts for under half, and the others remain unexplained. D and trimming come from the DNA, and the V and J calls and clone size come from that table. Present in this sample are 100,000 to 150,000 clones, 70% to 85% of which were seen just once. The ten largest clones take up 1.8% of the sample.

In total, 630 or so healthy bone marrow donors made up the cohort. At the time of sampling, every cohort member was nominally healthy, though immune exposures that went unrecorded were likely present. The donor was CMV seronegative and was included in the group of a few hundred seronegative cohort members. Each donor provided a peripheral blood sample, and peripheral blood mononuclear cells were used for TCR beta sequencing. Genomic DNA extraction from the blood cell samples was performed with the Qiagen DNeasy Blood Extraction Kit. The sample belongs to a study of cytomegalovirus exposure and HLA in healthy donors (dated by TCRdb to about 2017). Describing the broader study: According to an earlier analysis of several hundred of the donors, 200 million or so T cells yielded 117 million unique TCR beta sequences and approximately 300 Gb of sequence data. The number of donors typed differed by locus, with roughly 629-640 for A, B, C, DRB1 and DQB1, 522 for DQA1, over 600 for DPA1, and 450 to 480 for DPB1. All discovery cohort repertoires had been generated using a single sequencing platform. Alongside the repertoire data, information on donor age, sex, ethnicity and CMV serostatus was compiled. Roughly 5 DR-DQ haplotypes were handled as single units for association and clustering because linkage in the cohort was strong. Across approximately 400 genotyped donors of the cohort, an average of about 240,000 unique TCR beta nucleotide sequences per donor were sequenced, and 15% to 20% of those sequences were non-productive. Using immunosequencing, the study profiled T cell repertoires from about 620 subjects and related those repertoires to cytomegalovirus serostatus. An early release that covered about 600 HLA-typed donors contained approximately 300 gigabases of sequencing data and around 85 million unique TCR sequences. In the later analysis, no new phenotypic data were used to find candidate immune exposures; instead, reliance was placed on TCR beta sequences and their occurrence across donors. High-throughput TCR immunosequencing, statistical association of individual TCRs with disease status, and machine learning were combined to predict cytomegalovirus infection status. The genetic ancestry cluster associated with self-reported Caucasian donors included 81% of the 300 to 450 genotyped donors. Both class I and class II loci were covered by HLA typing, at four-digit resolution. To study patterns of TCR occurrence, a later analysis re-analyzed previously published TCR beta repertoires from under 750 donors and added high-resolution HLA genotyping. A later genetic analysis took genome-wide SNP genotypes for about 55% of the roughly 700 donors and used that subset as a discovery cohort. In an earlier analysis of 587 of the donors, high-throughput TCR beta sequencing was used to judge whether each TCR beta V gene segment behaved as functional or pseudogenic. The study aimed to test whether cataloging public T cell receptors could reveal signatures of past pathogen exposure. A separate validation cohort of 100 to 150 different subjects was used in addition to the roughly 700-subject first cohort. Here is what the overall study found, with its caveats: At a false discovery rate of 0.05, a later analysis linked 15,000 to 20,000 TCR beta sequences to specific HLA alleles. Across donors, most TCR sequences were observed very rarely, whereas some public TCRs were present in many individuals. Assigning TCR associations to individual alleles was difficult when HLA alleles, especially DR and DQ, strongly co-occurred. The cohort was sequenced for TCR beta chains only, and without alpha or paired-chain data the features that could be detected were limited. A later analysis found that most CMV-associated TCR beta chains appeared HLA-restricted, with HLA associations seemingly driven largely by CMV exposure. In vitro tests confirmed that three of the cytomegalovirus-associated TCR beta chains recognize cytomegalovirus antigens. A cluster of highly shared sequence variants was judged likely to be a technical artifact of the sequencing pipeline. A further reported finding was that TCR beta sequences accurately predicted the HLA-A and HLA-B alleles for most subjects in the first cohort. A later analysis found that HLA-associated TCR beta chains were more clonally expanded and had lower generation probabilities than equally common non-associated chains. The classifier was reported to diagnose cytomegalovirus status with high specificity and sensitivity in both the original cohort and the validation cohort. Immune exposure information for the cohort was limited to CMV serostatus. The study gave a list of 150 to 200 TCR beta chains associated with cytomegalovirus. Correlated functional status among segregating V segments might be attributable to linkage disequilibrium, but an unknown experimental factor could not be ruled out. In a later genetic analysis, fewer N-insertions in productive TCRs were reported among donors in an Asian-associated ancestry cluster than the roughly 670-donor mean. In an earlier analysis of some 540 of the donors, most TCR beta V segments appeared in productive rearrangements about 90% or about 30% of the time, broadly matching IMGT annotations. An association between a missense DCLRE1C variant and V-gene and J-gene trimming of TCR beta chains was found in a later genetic analysis and replicated in an independent cohort. Sequencing depth was assumed to be roughly uniform across donors in the presence/absence analyses, though that assumption may not hold. Because some donors lacked HLA typing at each locus, the association tests relied only on the typed subset. In a later analysis, TCR association rates were found to vary across HLA loci, with the most associated TCRs seen for DRB1 alleles and the fewest for HLA-C alleles. Because the 87-base-pair reads could not distinguish some IMGT-functional V segments, including TRBV6-2 and TRBV6-3, those segments were excluded. In a later analysis, several top co-occurrence clusters were reported to appear linked to parvovirus B19, influenza, CMV and Epstein-Barr virus. The authors suggested that the approach could potentially be extended to other disease states and immunological phenotypes. Some 16 rarely observed V segments, including chromosome 9 orphons, were excluded from the earlier analysis of several hundred of the donors because counts were too low.

The rearrangement joined TRBV6-5 to TRBJ2-5; 8 junctional bases match TRBD1. The DNA end is a closer match to TRBJ2-7, so the J assignment may be wrong. Sequenced material: PBMCs. This clonotype originated in a man younger than 35 in good health and CMV-seronegative. The bases read TGTGCCAGCAGTTACGACGACAGGGGCTATGACGAGCAGTACTTC. Its coded protein is CASSYDDRGYDEQYF.